This T cell receptor (beta chain) was observed in a study of cytomegalovirus exposure and HLA in healthy donors. In nominal health when sampled, donors likely had unrecorded immune exposures nonetheless. Findings of the study overall: Of the V segments, some could not be distinguished, including TRBV6-2 and TRBV6-3, and were excluded. Researchers reported from a later analysis that most CMV-associated TCR beta chains appeared HLA-restricted. Some TCR beta chains (more than 150 of them) were listed as cytomegalovirus-associated.

The CDR3 extends over 15 amino acids. Germline values: CDR1 MNHEY, CDR2 SVGAGI. V dropped 5 bases and J dropped 3; count of bases not matched to a gene: 5. The primer mix had 60 Vbeta and 13 Jbeta primers. Using immunoSEQ multiplex PCR, the repertoire was profiled, and TCRdb retains in-frame clones only, with some absent. The sample lists fewer than 250,000 clones; around 83% were seen once. This clone is a singleton in its sample. The target antigen is unknown. Specimen: PBMCs. The source of this sequence is a woman in her fifties or sixties in good health and CMV-seropositive. This rearrangement joins TRBV6-5 to TRBJ1-5, with 9 bases identical to TRBD1. CDR3 bases: TGTGCCAGCAGTCGTGACAGGGGGACCAATCAGCCCCAGCATTTT. Its translation is CASSRDRGTNQPQHF.